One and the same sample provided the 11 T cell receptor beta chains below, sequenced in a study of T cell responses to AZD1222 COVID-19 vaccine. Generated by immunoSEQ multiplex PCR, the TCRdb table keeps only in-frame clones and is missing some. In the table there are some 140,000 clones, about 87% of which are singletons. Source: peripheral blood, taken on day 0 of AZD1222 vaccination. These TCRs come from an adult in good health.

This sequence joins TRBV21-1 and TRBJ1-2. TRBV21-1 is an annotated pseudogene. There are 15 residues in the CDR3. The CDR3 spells CASRGIQLPNYGYTF. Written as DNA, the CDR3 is TGTGCCAGCAGGGGAATACAGCTCCCTAACTATGGCTACACCTTC.

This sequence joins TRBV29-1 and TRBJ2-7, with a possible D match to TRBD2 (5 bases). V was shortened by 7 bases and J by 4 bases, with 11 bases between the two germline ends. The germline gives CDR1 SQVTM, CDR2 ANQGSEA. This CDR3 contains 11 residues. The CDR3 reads CSGGYRYEQYF. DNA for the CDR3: TGCAGCGGAGGGTACCGGTACGAGCAGTACTTC.

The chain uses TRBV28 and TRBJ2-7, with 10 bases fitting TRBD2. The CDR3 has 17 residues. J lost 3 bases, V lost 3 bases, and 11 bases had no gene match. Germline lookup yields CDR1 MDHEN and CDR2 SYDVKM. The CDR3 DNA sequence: TGTGCCAGCAGTTTCTACGGGCTAGCGGGGGCGAGCTACGAGCAGTACTTC. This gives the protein CASSFYGLAGASYEQYF.

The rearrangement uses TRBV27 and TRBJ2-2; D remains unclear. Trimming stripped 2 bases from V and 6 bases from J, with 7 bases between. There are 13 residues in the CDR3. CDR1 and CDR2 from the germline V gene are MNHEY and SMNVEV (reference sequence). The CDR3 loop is CASSLSVSGELFF. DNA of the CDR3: TGTGCCAGCAGTTTAAGTGTCTCCGGGGAGCTGTTTTTT.

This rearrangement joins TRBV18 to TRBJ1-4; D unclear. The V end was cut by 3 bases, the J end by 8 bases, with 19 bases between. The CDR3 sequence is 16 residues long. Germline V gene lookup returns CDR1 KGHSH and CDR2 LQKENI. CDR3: CASSPAPGTVSEKLFF. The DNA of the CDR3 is TGTGCCAGCTCACCGGCCCCCGGAACCGTTTCAGAAAAACTGTTTTTT.

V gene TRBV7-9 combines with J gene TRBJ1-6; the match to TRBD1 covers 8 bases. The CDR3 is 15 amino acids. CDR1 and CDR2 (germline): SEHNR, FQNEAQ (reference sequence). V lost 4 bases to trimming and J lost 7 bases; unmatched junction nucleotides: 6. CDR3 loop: CASSSGTGQNSPLHF. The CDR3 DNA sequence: TGTGCCAGCAGCTCGGGGACAGGTCAGAATTCACCCCTCCACTTT. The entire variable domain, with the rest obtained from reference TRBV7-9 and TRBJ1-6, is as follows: DTGVSQNPRHKITKRGQNVTFRCDPISEHNRLYWYRQTLGQGPEFLTYFQNEAQLEKSRLLSDRFSAERPKGSFSTLEIQRTEQGDSAMYLCASSSGTGQNSPLHFGNGTRLTVT.

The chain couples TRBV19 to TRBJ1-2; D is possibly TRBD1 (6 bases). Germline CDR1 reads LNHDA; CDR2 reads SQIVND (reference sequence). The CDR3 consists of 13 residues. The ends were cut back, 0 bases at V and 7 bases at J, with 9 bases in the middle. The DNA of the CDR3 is TGTGCCAGTAGTATAGAGGGGGCTTTTGGCTACACCTTC. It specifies CASSIEGAFGYTF.

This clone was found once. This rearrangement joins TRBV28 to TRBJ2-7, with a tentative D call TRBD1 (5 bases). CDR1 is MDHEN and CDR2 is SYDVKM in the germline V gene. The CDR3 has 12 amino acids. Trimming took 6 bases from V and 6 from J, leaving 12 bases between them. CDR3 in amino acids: CASSLVRGEQYF. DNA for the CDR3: TGTGCCAGCAGCCTAGTTAGGGGCGAGCAGTACTTC.

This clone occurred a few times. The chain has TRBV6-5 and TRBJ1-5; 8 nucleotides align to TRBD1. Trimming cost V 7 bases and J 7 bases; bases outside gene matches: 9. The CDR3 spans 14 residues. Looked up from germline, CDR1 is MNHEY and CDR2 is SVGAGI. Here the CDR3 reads CASTRTGGRQPQHF. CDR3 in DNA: TGTGCCAGCACTCGAACAGGGGGGAGGCAGCCCCAGCATTTT.

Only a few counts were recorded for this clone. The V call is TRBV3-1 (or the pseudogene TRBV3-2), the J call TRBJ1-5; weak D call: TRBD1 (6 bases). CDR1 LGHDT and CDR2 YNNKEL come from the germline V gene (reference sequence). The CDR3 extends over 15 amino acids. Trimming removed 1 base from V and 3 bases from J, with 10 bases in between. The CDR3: CASSQGTGLNQPQHF. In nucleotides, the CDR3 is TGTGCCAGCAGCCAAGGAACAGGGCTCAATCAGCCCCAGCATTTT.

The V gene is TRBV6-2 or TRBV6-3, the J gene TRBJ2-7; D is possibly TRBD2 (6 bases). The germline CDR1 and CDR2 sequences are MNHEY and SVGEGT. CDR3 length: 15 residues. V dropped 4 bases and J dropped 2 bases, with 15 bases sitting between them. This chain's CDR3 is CASSFGEGGPYEQYF. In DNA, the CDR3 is TGTGCCAGCAGTTTCGGCGAGGGAGGACCCTACGAGCAGTACTTC.